These 12 T cell receptor beta chains originate from one sample sequenced in a study of T cell clonotyping in hematopoietic cell transplantation. TCRdb keeps only in-frame clones here, not all; method: immunoSEQ multiplex PCR. The sample comprises 17,000 or so clones, 70% to 75% of which are singletons, and less than 10% rests with the top ten. Specimen: peripheral blood mononuclear cells. The receptors here all came from an older woman in good health. Some clones in this sample may be carry-over from other donors' samples.

The CDR3 DNA is TGCAGTGCTACCCCCCTGGGTGAGCAGTTCTTC. It codes for CSATPLGEQFF. The rearrangement uses TRBV20-1 and TRBJ2-1; D unresolved. This CDR3 region has 11 residues. The V gene's germline CDR1 is DFQATT and CDR2 SNEGSKA (reference sequence). Trimming removed 4 bases from V and 9 bases from J, with 10 bases in between.

The rearrangement uses TRBV7-2 and TRBJ1-2; D is unresolved. The CDR3 sequence is 16 residues long. Germline-derived CDR1 and CDR2 are SGHTA and FQGNSA. With 6 bases removed from V and 4 bases from J, the gap between germline ends came to 21 bases. The CDR3 sequence: CASREARPNFGYGYTF. The CDR3 bases are TGTGCCAGCAGGGAGGCAAGGCCTAATTTTGGCTATGGCTACACCTTC.

The V and J genes are TRBV6-5 and TRBJ2-7; 12 bases line up with TRBD1. Germline V gives CDR1 MNHEY, CDR2 SVGAGI. V dropped 4 bases and J dropped 6; count of bases not matched to a gene: 10. CDR3 length: 16 residues. CDR3 coding DNA: TGTGCCAGCAGTTCCGGGACAGGGGGCGCGACCGCCGAGCAGTACTTC. Translation: CASSSGTGGATAEQYF.

The V call is TRBV30, the J call TRBJ1-2; no clear D. V was trimmed by 8 bases and J by 6 bases, leaving 13 bases between them. CDR1 and CDR2 (germline): GTSNPN, SVGIG (reference sequence). This CDR3 has 11 residues. The CDR3 DNA follows: TGTGCCGACCAGTCCTCCAATGGCTACACCTTC. This encodes CADQSSNGYTF. The variable domain in full, with the rest retrieved from reference TRBV30 and TRBJ1-2, is SQTIHQWPATLVQPVGSPLSLECTVEGTSNPNLYWYRQAAGRGLQLLFYSVGIGQISSEVPQNLSASRPQDRQFILSSKKLLLSDSGFYLCADQSSNGYTFGSGTRLTVV.

The chain recombines TRBV4-1 with TRBJ2-1; no reliable D call. The CDR3 contains 15 residues. Germline CDR1 is MGHRA and CDR2 is YSYEKL. V shed 1 base and J shed 6 bases, with 13 bases lying between them. The DNA for the CDR3 is TGCGCCAGCAGCCAAGCGTGGCCACCGGTCAATGAGCAGTTCTTC. Its protein is CASSQAWPPVNEQFF.

The V and J genes are TRBV2 and TRBJ1-5; D might be TRBD1 (6 bases). Germline V lookup: CDR1 SNHLY, CDR2 FYNNEI. V shed 4 bases and J shed 7 bases, with 23 bases lying between them. CDR3 length: 17 amino acids. The DNA for the CDR3 is TGTGCCAGCAGTGCTACAGGGTTGTCCCTACATGGGCAGCCCCAGCATTTT. Its translation is CASSATGLSLHGQPQHF.

This chain connects TRBV5-1 to TRBJ1-2; TRBD1 agrees at 12 bases. Germline-derived CDR1 and CDR2 are SGHRS and YFSETQ. The CDR3 contains 16 residues. V trimming: 0 bases; J trimming: 7 bases; junction bases outside the gene matches: 7. The CDR3 nucleotides read TGCGCCAGCAGCTTGGAACCCGGGACAGGGGGCGTTGGCTACACCTTC. This encodes CASSLEPGTGGVGYTF.

The J gene is TRBJ2-7, the V gene TRBV13, with D possibly TRBD2 on 6 matching bases. V lost 2 bases and J 6 bases, leaving 14 bases between the germline ends. The CDR3 consists of 14 residues. Germline V lookup: CDR1 PRHDT, CDR2 FYEKMQ (reference sequence). The CDR3 bases are TGTGCCAGCAGCTTACGGGAGCCCGAATCCGAGCAGTACTTC. It yields the protein CASSLREPESEQYF.

The rearrangement joins TRBV30 to TRBJ2-7; weak D call: TRBD2 (6 bases). The CDR3 is 16 residues long. V gave up 3 bases and J gave up 2 bases, with 20 bases separating them. Germline V gene lookup returns CDR1 GTSNPN and CDR2 SVGIG (reference sequence). CDR3 sequence: CAWRAVGGDGPYEQYF. The CDR3 DNA follows: TGTGCCTGGAGGGCCGTGGGCGGGGACGGTCCCTACGAGCAGTACTTC. The full variable domain, completed using reference TRBV30 and TRBJ2-7, is SQTIHQWPATLVQPVGSPLSLECTVEGTSNPNLYWYRQAAGRGLQLLFYSVGIGQISSEVPQNLSASRPQDRQFILSSKKLLLSDSGFYLCAWRAVGGDGPYEQYFGPGTRLTVT.

The V gene is TRBV4-3, the J gene TRBJ2-2; possibly TRBD1 or TRBD2 for D (5 bases each). V was cut by 0 bases and J by 5 bases, with 10 bases left in between. There are 15 residues in the CDR3. Per germline, CDR1 LGHNA and CDR2 YSLEER. For the CDR3, the DNA is TGCGCCAGCAGCCAAGATGGGGGATCAACCGGGGAGCTGTTTTTT. It codes for CASSQDGGSTGELFF.

The chain joins TRBV5-6 to TRBJ1-2, with D unclear. Germline CDR1 SGHDT, CDR2 YYEEEE. Trimming took off 2 bases at V and 6 bases at J, with 11 bases between the two ends. CDR3 length: 13 amino acids. The CDR3 DNA follows: TGTGCCAGCAGCTTACGGGGTCGGGATGGCTACACCTTC. Protein: CASSLRGRDGYTF.

The V and J genes are TRBV5-1 and TRBJ2-2; perhaps TRBD2 as D (5 bases). This CDR3 contains 14 residues. Trimming stripped 2 bases from V and 0 bases from J, with 5 bases between. The germline CDR1 and CDR2 sequences are SGHRS and YFSETQ. The CDR3 bases are TGCGCCAGCAGCTTCGGGGCGAACACCGGGGAGCTGTTTTTT. This codes for CASSFGANTGELFF. Variable domain in full (rest from reference TRBV5-1 and TRBJ2-2): KAGVTQTPRYLIKTRGQQVTLSCSPISGHRSVSWYQQTPGQGLQFLFEYFSETQRNKGNFPGRFSGRQFSNSRSEMNVSTLELGDSALYLCASSFGANTGELFFGEGSRLTVL.